The clone carrying this TCR beta chain was observed a few times. This entry is derived from a study of blood T cell repertoires in COVID-19. Overall study: The study drew acute and convalescent COVID-19 samples from the United States, Italy and Spain. T cells, B-cell-depleted T cells, or PBMCs provided the cDNA or gDNA that served as material.

The CDR3 is 12 residues long. V lost 4 bases, J lost 7 bases, and 7 bases lay in between. Germline values: CDR1 SNHLY, CDR2 FYNNEI. Authors' analysis steps: Scientists estimated how many nucleated cells there were by amplifying reference gene primers. The protocol was immunoSEQ multiplex PCR, while the TCRdb copy is restricted to in-frame clones and leaves out a portion. That table gives V, J and clone size, and the DNA gave D and trimming. This repertoire shows more than 70,000 clones, roughly 78% found once; its top ten account for 10%. The clonotype comes from a woman between 65 and 79 years old with acute or convalescent COVID-19. Source material: peripheral blood. This rearrangement joins TRBV2 to TRBJ1-4; D unresolved. CDR3 sequence reads: CASSVSSEKLFF. The CDR3 DNA reads as TGTGCCAGCAGTGTTTCCTCTGAAAAACTGTTTTTT. The variable domain in full, with the rest retrieved from reference TRBV2 and TRBJ1-4, is EPEVTQTPSHQVTQMGQEVILRCVPISNHLYFYWYRQILGQKVEFLVSFYNNEISEKSEIFDDQFSVERPDGSNFTLKIRSTKLEDSAMYFCASSVSSEKLFFGSGTQLSVL.